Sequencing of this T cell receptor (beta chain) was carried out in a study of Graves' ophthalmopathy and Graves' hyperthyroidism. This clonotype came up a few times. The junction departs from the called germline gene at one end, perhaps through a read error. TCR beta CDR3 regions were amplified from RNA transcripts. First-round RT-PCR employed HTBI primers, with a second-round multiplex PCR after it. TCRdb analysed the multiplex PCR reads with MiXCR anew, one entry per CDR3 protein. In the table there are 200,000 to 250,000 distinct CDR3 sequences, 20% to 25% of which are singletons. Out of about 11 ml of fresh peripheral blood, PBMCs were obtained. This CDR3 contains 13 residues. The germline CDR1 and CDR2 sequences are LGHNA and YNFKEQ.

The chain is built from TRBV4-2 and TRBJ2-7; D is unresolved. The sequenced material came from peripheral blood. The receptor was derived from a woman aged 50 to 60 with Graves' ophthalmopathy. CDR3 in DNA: TGTGCCAGCAGCCAAGATGTAGAACAGTTATTGTCCTTC. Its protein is CASSQDVEQLLSF.